This TCR beta chain was captured by sequencing in a study of blood T cell repertoires in COVID-19. Background on the study: Acute and convalescent COVID-19 samples came from the United States, Italy and Spain. T cells, B-cell-depleted T cells, or PBMCs provided the cDNA or gDNA that served as material.

This clone appeared a few times. The CDR3 sequence is 16 residues long. Germline V gene lookup returns CDR1 MNHEY and CDR2 SMNVEV (reference sequence). V lost 4 bases and J 6 bases, leaving 19 bases between the germline ends. Original processing methods: Reference gene primer amplification gave estimated nucleated cell counts. TCRdb's table, derived via immunoSEQ multiplex PCR, lists solely in-frame clones and lacks some. V and J calls and clone size are those listed in that table; D and trimming were worked out from the DNA. The table has around 130,000 clones, more than 75% seen once. This clonotype was sampled from a man aged 60-69 years with acute or convalescent COVID-19. The rearrangement uses TRBV27 and TRBJ2-1; D unclear. Material: peripheral blood. The CDR3 DNA reads TGTGCCAGCAGTTCGTCAAGGAGAGTTCTTGGCAATGAGCAGTTCTTC. Translation gives CASSSSRRVLGNEQFF.